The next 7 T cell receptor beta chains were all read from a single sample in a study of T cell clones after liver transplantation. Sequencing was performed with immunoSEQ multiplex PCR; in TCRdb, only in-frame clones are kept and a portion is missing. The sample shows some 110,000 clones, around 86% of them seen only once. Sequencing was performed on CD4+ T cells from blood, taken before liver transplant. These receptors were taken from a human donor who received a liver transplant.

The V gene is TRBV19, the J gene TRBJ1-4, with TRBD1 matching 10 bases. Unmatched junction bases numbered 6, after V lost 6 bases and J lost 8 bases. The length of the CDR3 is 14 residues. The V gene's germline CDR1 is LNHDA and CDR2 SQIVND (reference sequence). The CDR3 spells CASRRQGAGEKLFF. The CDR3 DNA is TGTGCCAGTAGGAGACAGGGGGCTGGAGAAAAACTGTTTTTT.

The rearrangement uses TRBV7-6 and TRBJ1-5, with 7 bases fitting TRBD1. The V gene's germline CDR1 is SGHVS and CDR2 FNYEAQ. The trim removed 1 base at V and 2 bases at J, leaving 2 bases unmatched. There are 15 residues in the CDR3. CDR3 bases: TGTGCCAGCAGCTTAGGACAGGGTCGCAATCAGCCCCAGCATTTT. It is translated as CASSLGQGRNQPQHF.

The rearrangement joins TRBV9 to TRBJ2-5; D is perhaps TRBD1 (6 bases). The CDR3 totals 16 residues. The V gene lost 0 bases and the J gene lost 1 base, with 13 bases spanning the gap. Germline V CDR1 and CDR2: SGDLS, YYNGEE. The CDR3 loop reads CASSVAPGVPQETQYF. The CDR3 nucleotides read TGTGCCAGCAGCGTAGCTCCAGGGGTGCCCCAAGAGACCCAGTACTTC.

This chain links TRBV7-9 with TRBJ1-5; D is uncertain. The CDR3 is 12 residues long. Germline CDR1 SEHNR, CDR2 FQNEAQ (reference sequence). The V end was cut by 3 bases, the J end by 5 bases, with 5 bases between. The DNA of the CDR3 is TGTGCCAGCAGCTTCGGGGATCAGCCCCAGCATTTT. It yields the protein CASSFGDQPQHF.

CDR3: CASSPNRGTRSDEQFF. The CDR3 DNA reads as TGTGCCAGCAGCCCTAATCGGGGGACCAGGTCAGATGAGCAGTTCTTC. V gene TRBV7-9 combines with J gene TRBJ2-1; D perhaps matches TRBD2 (6 bases). CDR1 is SEHNR, CDR2 FQNEAQ, per germline (reference sequence). The CDR3 spans 16 residues. The V and J ends lost 5 bases and 8 bases respectively, with 22 bases between them.

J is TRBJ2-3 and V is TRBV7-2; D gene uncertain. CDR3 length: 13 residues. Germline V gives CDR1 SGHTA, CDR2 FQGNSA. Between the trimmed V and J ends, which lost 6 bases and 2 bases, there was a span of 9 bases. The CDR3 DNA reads TGTGCCAGCAGACGACAACCCACAGATACGCAGTATTTT. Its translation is CASRRQPTDTQYF.

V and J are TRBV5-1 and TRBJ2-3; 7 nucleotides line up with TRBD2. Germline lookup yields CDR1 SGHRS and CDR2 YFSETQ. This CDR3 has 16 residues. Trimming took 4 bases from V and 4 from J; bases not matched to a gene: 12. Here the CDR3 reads CASSPLVAGAPDTQYF. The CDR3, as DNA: TGCGCCAGCAGCCCCCTCGTTGCGGGAGCCCCAGATACGCAGTATTTT.